A few counts support the clone carrying this TCR beta chain. Its antigen remains unidentified. A single record per CDR3 protein comes from TCRdb applying MiXCR to the 5' RACE reads. This table has some 270,000 distinct CDR3 sequences, about 16% appearing once. The sample comes from a study of T-cell memory formation after mild COVID-19. Overall study context: There were largely donor-specific TCR clusters. Findings of the study overall: Pre-infection memory showed some responding clones, and this suggested that cross-reactive memory joined. Contracting clones from day 15 to 85 showed balanced CD4/CD8; later expanders favored CD4+. CD4+ contracting clones were mainly CM and EM; CD8+ ones, EMRA.

The CDR3 consists of 12 residues. Trimming took 2 bases from V and 4 from J, leaving 6 bases between them. Looked up from germline, CDR1 is SGHVS and CDR2 is FNYEAQ. This chain links TRBV7-6 with TRBJ2-7; D is perhaps TRBD1 (6 bases). The clonotype was recovered from an adult woman who had mild COVID-19 (a few samples of this study predate the infection). Cell type and time point are not known. Sequencing used PBMCs or a T cell subset sorted from them (not recorded which). The CDR3 DNA is TGTGCCAGCAGCTTAACAGGGTACGAGCAGTACTTC. Residues: CASSLTGYEQYF.